Shown below are 27 T cell receptor beta chains from a single sample sequenced in a study of blood T cell repertoires in COVID-19. Profiled with immunoSEQ multiplex PCR; TCRdb holds only in-frame clones, not every one. The data contain 150,000 to 200,000 clones, about 75% of them singletons. Sequencing input: peripheral blood. The receptors come from a woman aged 45-65 years with active or convalescent COVID-19.

This clone was observed a handful of times. The V and J genes are TRBV5-8 and TRBJ1-5, with TRBD1 identical over 8 bases. This CDR3 comprises 16 residues. V trimming: 4 bases; J trimming: 1 base; junction bases outside the gene matches: 7. Germline lookup yields CDR1 SGHTS and CDR2 YDEGEE. CDR3 nucleotide sequence: TGTGCCAGCAGCCAAGGGACAGGAACAAGCAATCAGCCCCAGCATTTT. It specifies CASSQGTGTSNQPQHF.

The rearrangement links TRBV28 to TRBJ2-4; 8 nucleotides align to TRBD1. V was clipped by 5 bases and J by 0 bases; unmatched bases: 9. Germline assignment: CDR1 MDHEN and CDR2 SYDVKM. This CDR3 is built from 17 residues. CDR3 residues: CASSPQTGGIAKNIQYF. The CDR3 DNA sequence: TGTGCCAGCAGTCCGCAAACAGGGGGGATAGCCAAAAACATTCAGTACTTC.

CDR3 sequence: CASSPRQLGPYGYTF. For the CDR3, the DNA is TGTGCCAGCAGCCCCCGACAGCTAGGGCCCTATGGCTACACCTTC. The chain joins TRBV6-5 to TRBJ1-2; a weak D match, TRBD1 (5 bases). CDR3 length: 15 amino acids. CDR1 and CDR2 from the germline V gene are MNHEY and SVGAGI. Trimming left V 6 bases short and J 4 bases short, with 18 bases between.

The V and J genes are TRBV9 and TRBJ1-4, with D tentatively TRBD1 (6 bases). The CDR3 consists of 14 residues. V was pared by 3 bases and J by 6 bases, with 12 bases between. Germline loops: CDR1 SGDLS, CDR2 YYNGEE. The CDR3 nucleotides read TGTGCCAGCAGCGAGGGACATACGGATGAAAAACTGTTTTTT. The encoded protein is CASSEGHTDEKLFF.

The CDR3 coding sequence is TGTGCCAGCAGCGTAGGACAGGGTACCTATGAAAAACTGTTTTTT. Amino acid sequence: CASSVGQGTYEKLFF. The rearrangement links TRBV9 to TRBJ1-4, with 7 bases fitting TRBD1. Trimming at V came to 0 bases and at J to 6 bases, leaving 5 bases not matched to a gene. Germline V gene lookup returns CDR1 SGDLS and CDR2 YYNGEE. The CDR3 runs 15 residues.

The rearrangement links TRBV4-1 to TRBJ2-5, with TRBD2 matching 7 bases. V shed 1 base and J 1 base; nucleotides not matched to a gene: 9. Germline V gene lookup returns CDR1 MGHRA and CDR2 YSYEKL. This CDR3 spans 17 amino acids. The CDR3 protein is CASSQGVIAGTQETQYF. The CDR3 DNA reads TGCGCCAGCAGCCAAGGGGTGATAGCGGGTACCCAAGAGACCCAGTACTTC.

This clone was counted a single time. This rearrangement joins TRBV6-6 to TRBJ1-4; no clear D gene. This CDR3 region has 14 residues. CDR1 and CDR2 from the germline V gene are MNHNY and SVGAGI (reference sequence). V was clipped by 2 bases and J by 7 bases, with 11 bases between them. CDR3 region: CASSYGWAGEKLFF. The CDR3 DNA reads as TGTGCCAGCAGTTACGGGTGGGCGGGTGAAAAACTGTTTTTT.

The J gene is TRBJ2-5, the V gene TRBV2; TRBD2 agrees at 9 bases. Per germline, CDR1 SNHLY and CDR2 FYNNEI. V gave up 4 bases and J gave up 4 bases; unmatched junction bases: 4. CDR3 length: 14 amino acids. The CDR3 region is CASSGGGGRETQYF. In DNA form, the CDR3 reads TGTGCCAGCAGTGGCGGGGGGGGTAGAGAGACCCAGTACTTC.

This chain links TRBV7-6 with TRBJ1-4; TRBD1 agrees at 7 bases. This CDR3 region has 15 residues. Germline V lookup: CDR1 SGHVS, CDR2 FNYEAQ. Germline trimming cut 3 bases from V and 3 bases from J; bases unmatched to any gene: 4. The CDR3 reads CASSFRDSPNEKLFF. CDR3 bases: TGTGCCAGCAGCTTCCGGGACAGCCCTAATGAAAAACTGTTTTTT.

This clone has only one observation. This chain connects TRBV18 to TRBJ2-7, with TRBD1 matching 7 bases. Germline V CDR1 and CDR2: KGHSH, LQKENI. Losses at the gene ends were 6 bases for V and 1 base for J; bases not matched to a gene: 9. The CDR3 has 15 residues. The CDR3 DNA follows: TGTGCCAGCTCGGGGGCCGGGACAGAATCCTACGAGCAGTACTTC. This sequence encodes CASSGAGTESYEQYF.

The chain carries TRBV4-1 and TRBJ2-1, with 12 bases fitting TRBD2. This CDR3 is 16 amino acids long. CDR1 and CDR2 from the germline V gene are MGHRA and YSYEKL. V dropped 6 bases and J dropped 4; count of bases not matched to a gene: 7. This chain's CDR3 is CASSQPLAGGYNEQFF. The CDR3 DNA follows: TGCGCCAGCAGTCAACCCCTAGCGGGAGGGTACAATGAGCAGTTCTTC.

CDR3 residues: CASRPPARLAGRSDTQYF. The CDR3 DNA reads as TGTGCCAGCAGACCTCCCGCTCGACTAGCGGGACGTTCAGATACGCAGTATTTT. The J gene is TRBJ2-3, the V gene TRBV11-2; 11 bases are a match to TRBD2. The V and J ends lost 6 bases and 4 bases, in that order; junction bases with no gene match: 15. Germline assignment: CDR1 SGHAT and CDR2 FQNNGV. The CDR3 is 18 amino acids.

The chain couples TRBV13 to TRBJ1-6, with D perhaps matching TRBD1 (5 bases). The CDR3 has 14 amino acids. V lost 6 bases and J lost 1, with 7 bases in between. CDR1 and CDR2 from the germline V gene are PRHDT and FYEKMQ (reference sequence). The CDR3 region is CASREGSYNSPLHF. DNA of the CDR3: TGTGCCAGCAGGGAGGGGTCCTATAATTCACCCCTCCACTTT.

The chain couples TRBV2 to TRBJ2-1; 10 bases line up with TRBD1. The germline V gene encodes CDR1 SNHLY and CDR2 FYNNEI. This CDR3 is 16 amino acids long. V was pared by 7 bases and J by 7 bases, with 13 bases of the junction left unmatched. The CDR3, as DNA: TGTGCCAGCACCTCCGGGACAGGGGCCAGGGCGAATGAGCAGTTCTTC. This translates into CASTSGTGARANEQFF. Complete variable domain (other parts from reference TRBV2 and TRBJ2-1): EPEVTQTPSHQVTQMGQEVILRCVPISNHLYFYWYRQILGQKVEFLVSFYNNEISEKSEIFDDQFSVERPDGSNFTLKIRSTKLEDSAMYFCASTSGTGARANEQFFGPGTRLTVL.

The CDR3 loop reads CASSLGVNQPQHF. DNA of the CDR3: TGCGCCAGCAGCTTGGGTGTAAATCAGCCCCAGCATTTT. V and J are TRBV5-1 and TRBJ1-5; D is ambiguous. Germline V gene data show CDR1 as SGHRS and CDR2 as YFSETQ. This CDR3 has 13 amino acids. With 0 bases removed from V and 4 bases from J, the gap between germline ends came to 5 bases.

This chain connects TRBV9 to TRBJ2-5; tentative D call: TRBD1 (6 bases). CDR1 is SGDLS, CDR2 YYNGEE, per germline. The CDR3 runs to 14 residues. V lost 0 bases, J lost 9 bases, and 15 bases lay in between. CDR3 nucleotide sequence: TGTGCCAGCAGCGTAGCCGGACAGCCCTGGGCCCAGTACTTC. This sequence encodes CASSVAGQPWAQYF.

The chain couples TRBV6-5 to TRBJ1-5; 7 bases align to TRBD1. Unmatched junction bases numbered 5, after V lost 6 bases and J lost 3 bases. CDR1 and CDR2 (germline): MNHEY, SVGAGI. The CDR3 runs 14 residues. Here the CDR3 reads CASRSQGLNQPQHF. As DNA, the CDR3 is TGTGCCAGCAGGTCACAGGGGCTCAATCAGCCCCAGCATTTT.

V and J are TRBV6-2 or TRBV6-3 and TRBJ2-1; possible D gene TRBD2, 5 bases. The V end was cut by 4 bases, the J end by 3 bases, with 16 bases between. The germline V gene has CDR1 MNHEY and CDR2 SVGEGT. The CDR3 is 16 residues long. The CDR3 nucleotides read TGTGCCAGCAGTTCCCCCGGTCGGGGAAGCTACAATGAGCAGTTCTTC. This translates into CASSSPGRGSYNEQFF.

The CDR3 nucleotides are TGTGCCAGCAGTGAACAGGGTAGTCAGCCCCAGCATTTT. Translation gives CASSEQGSQPQHF. This chain joins TRBV2 and TRBJ1-5; maybe TRBD1 (5 bases). CDR3 size: 13 residues. V was pared by 2 bases and J by 6 bases, with 8 bases between. CDR1 and CDR2 (germline): SNHLY, FYNNEI.

This chain uses TRBV19 with TRBJ2-4; 8 nucleotides agree with TRBD2. The V gene's germline CDR1 is LNHDA and CDR2 SQIVND (reference sequence). After removal of 8 bases from V and 0 bases from J, the junction contained 21 bases not matched to a gene. CDR3 length: 20 amino acids. In DNA form, the CDR3 reads TGTGCCAGTGATCCCCGCGGGGGAGCGGGAGTCCCTTTAGCCAAAAACATTCAGTACTTC. Translated, it gives CASDPRGGAGVPLAKNIQYF.

This clone showed up just a few times. The chain joins TRBV6-2 or TRBV6-3 to TRBJ2-7; D is undetermined. The CDR3 is made up of 12 amino acids. Trimming removed 6 bases at V and 5 bases at J, with 11 bases between. Germline assignment: CDR1 MNHEY and CDR2 SVGEGT. CDR3 DNA sequence: TGTGCCAGCAGCCCCCTTACTGACGAGCAGTACTTC. This encodes CASSPLTDEQYF.

The rearrangement joins TRBV14 to TRBJ1-2; D remains unclear. The CDR3 is 17 residues long. Germline lookup yields CDR1 SGHDN and CDR2 FVKESK. The V end lost 5 bases, the J end lost 0 bases, and 19 bases lay between the germline ends. The CDR3 here is CASSSLPPSQANYGYTF. DNA for the CDR3: TGTGCCAGCAGCTCCCTCCCCCCGAGTCAAGCTAACTATGGCTACACCTTC.

In DNA form, the CDR3 reads TGTGCCAGTAGCCCGAGACTAGCGGGGGGCACCGGGGAGCTGTTTTTT. Translation gives CASSPRLAGGTGELFF. The genes are TRBV19 and TRBJ2-2; TRBD2 matches 13 bases. The CDR3 sequence is 16 residues long. Losses at the gene ends were 6 bases for V and 4 bases for J; bases not matched to a gene: 5. Germline V gives CDR1 LNHDA, CDR2 SQIVND (reference sequence). Using reference TRBV19 and TRBJ2-2 for the parts outside the CDR3, the full variable domain is DGGITQSPKYLFRKEGQNVTLSCEQNLNHDAMYWYRQDPGQGLRLIYYSQIVNDFQKGDIAEGYSVSREKKESFPLTVTSAQKNPTAFYLCASSPRLAGGTGELFFGEGSRLTVL.

This clone was detected only once. The chain uses TRBV18 and TRBJ1-5, with a tentative D call TRBD1 (6 bases). Germline V gene lookup returns CDR1 KGHSH and CDR2 LQKENI. The CDR3 runs to 15 residues. Trimming pared 6 bases from V and 2 bases from J, leaving 14 bases between. CDR3 nucleotides: TGTGCCAGCTCCACCGGGACACAAGGCAATCAGCCCCAGCATTTT. Protein sequence: CASSTGTQGNQPQHF.

Here the CDR3 reads CAWSVQGPNEKLFF. The CDR3 coding sequence is TGTGCCTGGAGTGTACAGGGACCTAATGAAAAACTGTTTTTT. This chain uses TRBV30 with TRBJ1-4; D may be TRBD1 (6 bases). The CDR3 consists of 14 residues. The germline V and J ends were trimmed by 0 bases and 3 bases, with 8 bases remaining between them. Germline V gene data show CDR1 as GTSNPN and CDR2 as SVGIG (reference sequence).

The chain uses TRBV29-1 and TRBJ2-1; a weak D match, TRBD1 (7 bases). The CDR3 is made up of 13 amino acids. The germline V gene has CDR1 SQVTM and CDR2 ANQGSEA. V was shortened by 6 bases and J by 9 bases, with 18 bases between the two germline ends. CDR3 amino acids: CSVLHQGGGEQFF. DNA of the CDR3: TGCAGCGTCCTTCACCAGGGGGGTGGTGAGCAGTTCTTC.

This clone was seen only a few times. The chain uses TRBV11-2 and TRBJ1-1, with D possibly being TRBD1 (6 bases). From germline, CDR1 is SGHAT and CDR2 FQNNGV. V was trimmed by 5 bases and J by 10 bases, leaving 26 bases between them. The CDR3 totals 16 residues. CDR3 nucleotide sequence: TGTGCCAGCAGCCAGCCGGGTGGGGGCAGTTACAAGGGAGCTTTCTTT. Its protein product is CASSQPGGGSYKGAFF.